Shown below are 26 T cell receptor beta chains from a single sample sequenced in a study of T-cell reconstitution after alpha-beta-depleted transplantation in children. It was with unique molecular identifiers that the TCRbeta library was prepared. TCRdb re-derived calls from the PCR reads in MiXCR, one entry per CDR3 protein. Of a few hundred thousand distinct CDR3 sequences in the sample, roughly a tenth were seen once. Sequences were derived from PBMCs from the stem cell graft donor, sampled from the stem cell graft. Source of these receptors: a human donor who donated a stem cell graft to a child with SCID.

There are many counts of this clonotype. The chain couples TRBV4-2 to TRBJ1-6, with 7 bases matching TRBD1. The junction had 3 bases not matched to a gene; V was cut back by 4 bases and J by 6 bases. In germline, CDR1 is LGHNA, CDR2 YNFKEQ. The CDR3 consists of 14 residues. The CDR3 loop reads CASSPGTANSPLHF. The CDR3 DNA follows: TGTGCCAGCAGCCCGGGGACAGCTAATTCACCCCTCCACTTT.

This clonotype was seen many times. The chain recombines TRBV20-1 with TRBJ1-2; D is unresolved. The CDR3 has 16 residues. The germline CDR1 and CDR2 sequences are DFQATT and SNEGSKA (reference sequence). Trimming left V 0 bases short and J 1 base short, with 15 bases between. The CDR3 DNA reads TGCAGTGCTAGAGACCCAGCAGGACCCAGTAACTATGGCTACACCTTC. Residues: CSARDPAGPSNYGYTF.

This clonotype was recorded at least ten times. The chain combines TRBV29-1 with TRBJ2-1, with 10 bases fitting TRBD1. V dropped 0 bases and J dropped 9; count of bases not matched to a gene: 11. The CDR3 consists of 16 residues. Germline V lookup: CDR1 SQVTM, CDR2 ANQGSEA. Here the CDR3 reads CSVEEGTKTGGSEQFF. For the CDR3, the DNA is TGCAGCGTTGAAGAGGGGACCAAGACAGGGGGCAGTGAGCAGTTCTTC.

The table lists this clonotype with many counts. V usage is TRBV7-8 and J usage is TRBJ2-7, with 11 bases lining up with TRBD2. CDR1 and CDR2 from the germline V gene are SGHVS and FQNEAQ. The length of the CDR3 is 18 residues. Germline trimming cut 5 bases from V and 3 bases from J; bases unmatched to any gene: 15. The CDR3 protein is CASSLVGGLAASLYEQYF. The CDR3, as DNA: TGTGCCAGCAGCCTAGTGGGGGGACTAGCGGCCTCCCTCTACGAGCAGTACTTC.

The CDR3 nucleotides are TGTGCCAGCAGCCAAGGGGGCGTCACGTGGGGCTACACCTTC. It codes for CASSQGGVTWGYTF. This rearrangement joins TRBV14 to TRBJ1-2; maybe TRBD1 (5 bases). The CDR3 extends over 14 amino acids. CDR1 is SGHDN, CDR2 FVKESK, per germline. Trimming cost V 1 base and J 8 bases, with 14 bases left between them.

This clonotype was seen at least ten times. The V call is TRBV5-5, the J call TRBJ2-7; D is perhaps TRBD1 (6 bases). CDR3 length equals 15 residues. V was pared by 2 bases and J by 2 bases, with 14 bases between. Per germline, CDR1 SGHKS and CDR2 YYEKEE (reference sequence). Here the CDR3 reads CASSFRRTDPYEQYF. The CDR3 coding sequence is TGTGCCAGCAGCTTCAGGAGGACAGACCCCTACGAGCAGTACTTC.

This clonotype was recorded many times. The chain is built from TRBV7-3 and TRBJ2-2; no definite D call. V lost 4 bases to trimming and J lost 0 bases, with 18 bases between them. Germline V lookup: CDR1 SGHTA, CDR2 FQGTGA. The CDR3 has 18 residues. This chain's CDR3 is CASSSSRVTSANTGELFF. Written as DNA, the CDR3 is TGTGCCAGCAGCTCTTCCCGGGTGACTTCTGCGAACACCGGGGAGCTGTTTTTT.

Of note for this clonotype: The junction departs from germline at one end; a sequencing error may be responsible. This sequence joins TRBV5-1 and TRBJ2-2; 9 bases agree with TRBD1. Germline V CDR1 and CDR2: SGHRS, YFSETQ. This CDR3 comprises 15 residues. CDR3 sequence reads: CASSLGQGDTGELLF. CDR3 bases: TGCGCCAGCAGCTTGGGACAGGGGGACACCGGGGAGCTGCTTTTT.

This clonotype was found many times. The V gene is TRBV20-1, the J gene TRBJ2-7; 7 bases agree with TRBD2. CDR3 length: 12 amino acids. V dropped 4 bases and J dropped 3; count of bases not matched to a gene: 3. In germline, CDR1 is DFQATT, CDR2 SNEGSKA (reference sequence). The CDR3 reads CSAKRGLYEQYF. As DNA, the CDR3 is TGCAGTGCTAAGCGGGGACTCTACGAGCAGTACTTC.

This clonotype was seen ten or more times. The J gene is TRBJ2-7, the V gene TRBV9; TRBD2 matches at 7 bases. Germline lookup yields CDR1 SGDLS and CDR2 YYNGEE. The CDR3 contains 14 residues. The J segment lost 1 base and the V segment lost 4 bases, leaving 5 bases of the junction unmatched. CDR3 bases: TGTGCCAGCAGCAAGGCTAGCGGATCCTACGAGCAGTACTTC. Protein product: CASSKASGSYEQYF.

This clonotype was counted many times. V and J are TRBV5-5 and TRBJ2-7; a possible D gene is TRBD1 (5 bases). The germline V gene encodes CDR1 SGHKS and CDR2 YYEKEE (reference sequence). The ends were cut back, 4 bases at V and 0 bases at J, with 20 bases in the middle. CDR3 length: 17 amino acids. The CDR3 DNA sequence: TGTGCCAGCAGCCGCCTCTTTACAGGACACCTCTCCTACGAGCAGTACTTC. It yields the protein CASSRLFTGHLSYEQYF.

This clonotype was detected many times. V gene TRBV15 combines with J gene TRBJ1-3, with D uncertain. Germline CDR1 LNHNV, CDR2 YYDKDF (reference sequence). Trimming stripped 3 bases from V and 0 bases from J, with 6 bases between. The CDR3 runs 14 residues. CDR3 residues: CATSSLASGNTIYF. For the CDR3, the DNA is TGTGCCACCAGCAGCCTCGCCTCTGGAAACACCATATATTTT.

This clonotype was detected many times. J is TRBJ1-2 and V is TRBV7-2, with D possibly being TRBD1 (5 bases). The CDR3 consists of 15 residues. CDR1 is SGHTA and CDR2 is FQGNSA in the germline V gene. The V gene lost 0 bases and the J gene lost 3 bases, with 11 bases spanning the gap. CDR3 bases: TGTGCCAGCAGCTTAGCAGGGGCACCCTACTATGGCTACACCTTC. It encodes CASSLAGAPYYGYTF.

This clonotype occurred many times. J is TRBJ2-3 and V is TRBV7-9; no reliable D call. The CDR3 extends over 13 amino acids. The germline V gene has CDR1 SEHNR and CDR2 FQNEAQ (reference sequence). Trimming stripped 1 base from V and 6 bases from J, with 8 bases between. The CDR3 sequence is CASSLENEDTQYF. The CDR3 DNA sequence: TGTGCCAGCAGCTTAGAGAATGAGGATACGCAGTATTTT.

This clonotype was detected ten times or more. The rearrangement uses TRBV5-6 and TRBJ2-3; no clear D gene. CDR1 and CDR2 (germline): SGHDT, YYEEEE. There are 14 residues in the CDR3. Trimming took 7 bases from V and 0 from J, leaving 12 bases between them. Written as DNA, the CDR3 is TGTGCCAGCTTCGAGGCCTTCAGCACAGATACGCAGTATTTT. This sequence encodes CASFEAFSTDTQYF. The variable domain in full, with the rest retrieved from reference TRBV5-6 and TRBJ2-3, is DAGVTQSPTHLIKTRGQQVTLRCSPKSGHDTVSWYQQALGQGPQFIFQYYEEEERQRGNFPDRFSGHQFPNYSSELNVNALLLGDSALYLCASFEAFSTDTQYFGPGTRLTVL.

Concerning this clonotype itself: This sequence may be a read error, since a much larger clone differs from it by one base. The chain is built from TRBV3-1 and TRBJ1-1; TRBD1 agrees at 9 bases. The length of the CDR3 is 13 residues. V dropped 4 bases and J dropped 4; count of bases not matched to a gene: 1. Germline loops: CDR1 LGHDT, CDR2 YNNKEL (reference sequence). CDR3 amino acids: CASSRQGVTEAFF. The CDR3 coding sequence is TGTGCCAGCAGCCGACAGGGGGTCACTGAAGCTTTCTTT.

This clonotype has at least ten counts. The rearrangement uses TRBV6-5 and TRBJ1-2; no firm D call. This CDR3 spans 10 amino acids. Germline CDR1 and CDR2: MNHEY and SVGAGI. Trimming left V 11 bases short and J 5 bases short, with 9 bases between. The CDR3 coding sequence is TGTGCCGGAGGAGGATATGGCTACACCTTC. The encoded protein is CAGGGYGYTF.

The chain combines TRBV19 with TRBJ2-7; D gene unclear. V was clipped by 5 bases and J by 3 bases, with 11 bases between them. Germline-derived CDR1 and CDR2 are LNHDA and SQIVND (reference sequence). CDR3 length: 13 amino acids. The CDR3 nucleotides are TGTGCCAGTAGTTCCAGACATGACTACGAGCAGTACTTC. This translates into CASSSRHDYEQYF.

A few counts support this clonotype. CDR3 region: CASSPHTSRETQYF. CDR3 sequence (DNA): TGTGCCAGCAGCCCCCACACCTCCAGAGAGACCCAGTACTTC. The V call is TRBV7-9, the J call TRBJ2-5; D is undetermined. The length of the CDR3 is 14 residues. CDR1 is SEHNR, CDR2 FQNEAQ, per germline (reference sequence). The V and J ends lost 5 bases and 4 bases respectively, with 14 bases between them.

This clonotype was counted many times. The genes are TRBV20-1 and TRBJ2-3; tentative D call: TRBD2 (6 bases). Germline loops: CDR1 DFQATT, CDR2 SNEGSKA (reference sequence). CDR3 length equals 14 residues. The germline V and J ends were trimmed by 5 bases and 2 bases, with 14 bases remaining between them. Written as DNA, the CDR3 is TGCAGTGCTGCCCCGCGGGGCCCCACAGATACGCAGTATTTT. Protein sequence: CSAAPRGPTDTQYF.

This clonotype was seen ten or more times. This chain uses TRBV5-1 with TRBJ1-4, with no clear D. This CDR3 contains 15 residues. The V end lost 4 bases, the J end lost 7 bases, and 17 bases lay between the germline ends. Germline V gene data show CDR1 as SGHRS and CDR2 as YFSETQ. As DNA, the CDR3 is TGCGCCAGCAGCGACCACGGACCCTCCTCTGAAAAACTGTTTTTT. It is translated as CASSDHGPSSEKLFF.

This clonotype was counted ten times or more. The chain joins TRBV7-3 to TRBJ2-1; 11 bases match TRBD2. The germline gives CDR1 SGHTA, CDR2 FQGTGA. Trimming at V came to 3 bases and at J to 6 bases, leaving 16 bases not matched to a gene. This CDR3 contains 19 residues. CDR3 sequence (DNA): TGTGCCAGCAGCTTTAGCGGGGGGGCCGATCTACAAAGGCTCAATGAGCAGTTCTTC. It yields the protein CASSFSGGADLQRLNEQFF. Together with reference TRBV7-3 and TRBJ2-1, the CDR3 gives the full variable domain: GAGVSQTPSNKVTEKGKYVELRCDPISGHTALYWYRQSLGQGPEFLIYFQGTGAADDSGLPNDRFFAVRPEGSVSTLKIQRTERGDSAVYLCASSFSGGADLQRLNEQFFGPGTRLTVL.

This clonotype was picked up many times. The chain joins TRBV7-2 to TRBJ2-6; D not certain. This CDR3 has 12 amino acids. V dropped 1 base and J dropped 10 bases, with 5 bases sitting between them. Germline V CDR1 and CDR2: SGHTA, FQGNSA. CDR3 in amino acids: CASSLVENVLTF. For the CDR3, the DNA is TGTGCCAGCAGCTTAGTGGAGAACGTCCTGACTTTC.

A few counts support this clonotype. The J gene is TRBJ2-1, the V gene TRBV7-2; 9 positions agree with TRBD1. The CDR3 is 16 residues long. Germline CDR1 SGHTA, CDR2 FQGNSA. The V segment lost 5 bases and the J segment 10 bases; nucleotides outside the gene matches: 15. The DNA of the CDR3 is TGTGCCAGCAGCGTGCACGGGACAGGGTCTCGGGAGGAGCAGTTCTTC. Translated: CASSVHGTGSREEQFF. The full variable domain, rest sourced from reference TRBV7-2 and TRBJ2-1, is GAGVSQSPSNKVTEKGKDVELRCDPISGHTALYWYRQSLGQGLEFLIYFQGNSAPDKSGLPSDRFSAERTGGSVSTLTIQRTQQEDSAVYLCASSVHGTGSREEQFFGPGTRLTVL.

This clonotype has a count of ten or more. V and J are TRBV12-3 or TRBV12-4 and TRBJ2-1; the D gene is possibly TRBD2 (5 bases). Trimming stripped 3 bases from V and 7 bases from J, with 16 bases between. There are 15 residues in the CDR3. The CDR3 sequence: CASSFVGRGNNEQFF. CDR3 DNA: TGTGCCAGCAGTTTTGTCGGTCGGGGTAATAATGAGCAGTTCTTC.

The sample holds many counts of this clonotype. The V gene is TRBV27, the J gene TRBJ1-5, with a possible D match to TRBD1 (6 bases). The ends were cut back, 3 bases at V and 2 bases at J, with 8 bases in the middle. The CDR3 totals 14 residues. Germline V gene lookup returns CDR1 MNHEY and CDR2 SMNVEV (reference sequence). This CDR3 is CASSFSGGNQPQHF. In nucleotides, the CDR3 is TGTGCCAGCAGTTTCTCAGGGGGCAATCAGCCCCAGCATTTT.